These 22 T cell receptor beta chains came from one sample sequenced in a study of response to subunit inactivated influenza vaccine. TCRdb analysed the RT-PCR reads with MiXCR anew, one entry per CDR3 protein. This sample has fewer than 800,000 distinct CDR3 sequences, with around 14% found just once. Material: PBMCs from blood, obtained roughly 12 days after vaccination. These TCRs come from a man in his forties or fifties who received an inactivated influenza vaccine.

The chain carries TRBV5-1 and TRBJ1-4, with D possibly being TRBD1 (6 bases). V was pared by 2 bases and J by 8 bases, with 13 bases between. CDR1 SGHRS and CDR2 YFSETQ come from the germline V gene. The CDR3 length is 14 residues. Here the CDR3 reads CASSFGAGAEKLFF. The CDR3 DNA follows: TGCGCCAGCAGCTTCGGAGCAGGGGCGGAAAAACTGTTTTTT.

The V call is TRBV16, the J call TRBJ2-7, with a tentative D call TRBD1 (5 bases). Germline V lookup: CDR1 KGHSY, CDR2 FQNENV. The CDR3 runs to 15 residues. V was cut by 0 bases and J by 1 base, with 10 bases left in between. CDR3 coding DNA: TGTGCCAGCAGCCAATCAGGGGCAAGTTCCTACGAGCAGTACTTC. Residues: CASSQSGASSYEQYF. The variable domain in full, completed from reference TRBV16 and TRBJ2-7, reads GEEVAQTPKHLVRGEGQKAKLYCAPIKGHSYVFWYQQVLKNEFKFLISFQNENVFDETGMPKERFSAKCLPNSPCSLEIQATKLEDSAVYFCASSQSGASSYEQYFGPGTRLTVT.

This clonotype appeared many times. This sequence joins TRBV28 and TRBJ2-7, with D perhaps matching TRBD1 (6 bases). Looked up from germline, CDR1 is MDHEN and CDR2 is SYDVKM. This CDR3 spans 18 amino acids. V lost 1 base, J lost 4 bases, and 23 bases lay in between. The chain's CDR3 is CASSLSGLSAPQGYEQYF. DNA for the CDR3: TGTGCCAGCAGTTTATCCGGTTTGTCAGCCCCTCAGGGGTACGAGCAGTACTTC.

There are a few counts of this clonotype. The genes are TRBV4-1 and TRBJ2-2; 9 bases fit TRBD1. This CDR3 is 17 amino acids long. Germline CDR1 is MGHRA and CDR2 is YSYEKL. J was trimmed by 7 bases and V by 1 base; bases with no gene match: 10. The CDR3 is CASSQVQNRGPGGELFF. CDR3 nucleotide sequence: TGCGCCAGCAGCCAAGTCCAGAACAGGGGGCCCGGCGGGGAGCTGTTTTTT.

There are a few counts of this clonotype. The chain has TRBV11-2 and TRBJ2-2; the match to TRBD1 covers 7 bases. Germline CDR1 SGHAT, CDR2 FQNNGV. The trim removed 1 base at V and 0 bases at J, leaving 14 bases unmatched. The length of the CDR3 is 20 residues. CDR3 protein: CASSLVWFDRDFANTGELFF. CDR3 in DNA: TGTGCCAGCAGCTTAGTATGGTTTGACAGGGATTTCGCGAACACCGGGGAGCTGTTTTTT.

This chain joins TRBV4-2 and TRBJ2-1, with D maybe TRBD2 (6 bases). CDR1 and CDR2 from the germline V gene are LGHNA and YNFKEQ. The CDR3 loop spans 16 amino acids. V was cut by 4 bases and J by 7 bases, with 20 bases left in between. This CDR3 reads CASSPILMGLPNEQFF. The CDR3 coding sequence is TGTGCCAGCAGCCCTATCTTAATGGGACTTCCTAATGAGCAGTTCTTC.

This clonotype was seen more than once but under ten times. The V gene is TRBV29-1, the J gene TRBJ2-5, with D possibly matching TRBD2 (6 bases). Trimming pared 3 bases from V and 3 bases from J, leaving 17 bases between. The CDR3 length is 15 residues. Germline V gene data show CDR1 as SQVTM and CDR2 as ANQGSEA. In nucleotides, the CDR3 is TGCAGCGTTGAGTGGAGGGCCCAGGGAGAAGAGACCCAGTACTTC. This sequence encodes CSVEWRAQGEETQYF.

V usage is TRBV6-2 or TRBV6-3 and J usage is TRBJ2-4, with D unresolved. The CDR3 contains 13 residues. CDR1 and CDR2 from the germline V gene are MNHEY and SVGEGT. Trimming cost V 1 base and J 4 bases, with 5 bases left between them. The CDR3: CASSYFDKNIQYF. DNA of the CDR3: TGTGCCAGCAGTTACTTCGATAAAAACATTCAGTACTTC.

The rearrangement joins TRBV12-3 or TRBV12-4 to TRBJ2-7; 7 bases are shared with TRBD1. J gave up 3 bases and V 6 bases, and 8 bases lay outside the gene matches. The CDR3 totals 14 residues. The chain's CDR3 is CASSKGARRYEQYF. For the CDR3, the DNA is TGTGCCAGCAGCAAGGGGGCGCGTCGCTACGAGCAGTACTTC.

V usage is TRBV5-5 and J usage is TRBJ1-2; no clear D. The germline gives CDR1 SGHKS, CDR2 YYEKEE (reference sequence). Trimming pared 0 bases from V and 3 bases from J, leaving 9 bases between. The CDR3 consists of 14 residues. The CDR3: CASSLELRDYGYTF. The CDR3 nucleotides are TGTGCCAGCAGCTTGGAACTCCGGGACTATGGCTACACCTTC.

DNA of the CDR3: TGCAGTGCCGAGGCGTCTAGCGGACGCACAGATACGCAGTATTTT. It codes for CSAEASSGRTDTQYF. The rearrangement links TRBV20-1 to TRBJ2-3; 7 nucleotides line up with TRBD2. The germline CDR1 and CDR2 sequences are DFQATT and SNEGSKA (reference sequence). With 6 bases clipped from V and 1 base from J, the junction kept 10 bases outside the gene matches. The CDR3 loop spans 15 amino acids.

A few counts support this clonotype. An end of the junction does not agree with germline; a read error may underlie this. The V and J genes are TRBV2 and TRBJ2-2; D possibly corresponds to TRBD2 (5 bases). This CDR3 comprises 13 residues. The germline CDR1 and CDR2 sequences are SNHLY and FYNNEI. As DNA, the CDR3 is TGTGCCAGCAGAGCCAACATAGCCGGGGAACTGTTTTTT. This encodes CASRANIAGELFF. The full variable domain, completed using reference TRBV2 and TRBJ2-2, is EPEVTQTPSHQVTQMGQEVILRCVPISNHLYFYWYRQILGQKVEFLVSFYNNEISEKSEIFDDQFSVERPDGSNFTLKIRSTKLEDSAMYFCASRANIAGELFFGEGSRLTVL.

The chain combines TRBV20-1 with TRBJ2-7, with D perhaps matching TRBD2 (5 bases). The CDR3 loop spans 15 amino acids. Deletions cut 2 bases from V and 0 bases from J, with 14 bases between. Germline CDR1 DFQATT, CDR2 SNEGSKA (reference sequence). The CDR3: CSARKSGGDSYEQYF. The CDR3 bases are TGCAGTGCTAGAAAGTCCGGAGGTGACTCCTACGAGCAGTACTTC.

This clonotype was recorded at least ten times. This rearrangement joins TRBV5-1 to TRBJ2-2, with no clear D. V lost 0 bases to trimming and J lost 7 bases, with 10 bases between them. CDR1 is SGHRS, CDR2 YFSETQ, per germline. The CDR3 spans 14 residues. CDR3 residues: CASSLVSTGGELFF. The CDR3 DNA is TGCGCCAGCAGCTTGGTGTCCACTGGCGGGGAGCTGTTTTTT.

In its sample, this clonotype was seen a few times. The chain recombines TRBV7-2 with TRBJ2-3; D gene ambiguous. Germline CDR1 SGHTA, CDR2 FQGNSA. Trimming removed 1 base from V and 13 bases from J, with 9 bases in between. The CDR3 runs 11 residues. Written as DNA, the CDR3 is TGTGCCAGCAGCTTAGGGACGACTGAGTATTTT. Its protein product is CASSLGTTEYF.

This clonotype was counted between two and nine times. The chain employs TRBV11-2 and TRBJ2-1; TRBD1 might be the D (6 bases). Germline V gene data show CDR1 as SGHAT and CDR2 as FQNNGV. Trimming removed 2 bases from V and 4 bases from J, with 15 bases in between. The CDR3 loop spans 16 amino acids. CDR3 in DNA: TGTGCCAGCAGCTTAAAGGTGGCCGGGACATACAATGAGCAGTTCTTC. Translation: CASSLKVAGTYNEQFF.

The genes are TRBV29-1 and TRBJ2-3; no reliable D call. Per germline, CDR1 SQVTM and CDR2 ANQGSEA. Trimming cost V 3 bases and J 5 bases, with 3 bases left between them. CDR3 length equals 10 residues. This chain's CDR3 is CSVDRDTQYF. The CDR3 DNA reads as TGCAGCGTTGACCGAGATACGCAGTATTTT.

About this clonotype: A junction boundary mismatches the germline segment, possibly from a read error. The chain's CDR3 is CVSSLGDRINYEQYF. The CDR3 nucleotides are TGTGTCAGCAGCTTGGGGGACAGGATTAACTACGAGCAGTACTTC. The chain recombines TRBV5-5 with TRBJ2-7, with 8 positions matching TRBD1. Germline values: CDR1 SGHKS, CDR2 YYEKEE (reference sequence). The CDR3 extends over 15 amino acids.

This chain joins TRBV29-1 and TRBJ1-2; D possibly corresponds to TRBD1 (5 bases). Germline CDR1 reads SQVTM; CDR2 reads ANQGSEA. The CDR3 extends over 13 amino acids. Trimming took 6 bases from V and 1 from J, leaving 12 bases between them. The CDR3 DNA reads as TGCAGCGTCCAGGGATCGGATAACTATGGCTACACCTTC. It codes for CSVQGSDNYGYTF.

Of note for this clonotype: The CDR3 carries no conserved terminal phenylalanine or tryptophan, so it likely arises from a read error. The chain links TRBV29-1 to TRBJ2-3; D may be TRBD1 or TRBD2 (6 bases each). The germline V gene encodes CDR1 SQVTM and CDR2 ANQGSEA. This CDR3 comprises 12 residues. V lost 4 bases and J lost 9, with 14 bases in between. The DNA for the CDR3 is TGCAGCGTTGTGGCTAGGGGGGACACGCAGTATCTT. The encoded protein is CSVVARGDTQYL.

The rearrangement uses TRBV15 and TRBJ2-1; 16 bases are a match to TRBD2. This CDR3 is built from 18 residues. CDR1 is LNHNV and CDR2 is YYDKDF in the germline V gene (reference sequence). V dropped 3 bases and J dropped 4; count of bases not matched to a gene: 6. For the CDR3, the DNA is TGTGCCACCAGCAGTGGGACTAGCGGGGGGGACTATTACAATGAGCAGTTCTTC. This sequence encodes CATSSGTSGGDYYNEQFF.

This chain uses TRBV15 with TRBJ2-1, with a weak D call TRBD2 (6 bases). CDR1 LNHNV and CDR2 YYDKDF come from the germline V gene (reference sequence). V dropped 5 bases and J dropped 6 bases, with 17 bases sitting between them. This CDR3 has 15 amino acids. The CDR3 sequence is CATSRPITGVNEQFF. The CDR3 bases are TGTGCCACCAGCCGCCCCATAACGGGAGTCAATGAGCAGTTCTTC. Full variable domain (outside the CDR3, taken from reference TRBV15 and TRBJ2-1): DAMVIQNPRYQVTQFGKPVTLSCSQTLNHNVMYWYQQKSSQAPKLLFHYYDKDFNNEADTPDNFQSRRPNTSFCFLDIRSPGLGDTAMYLCATSRPITGVNEQFFGPGTRLTVL.